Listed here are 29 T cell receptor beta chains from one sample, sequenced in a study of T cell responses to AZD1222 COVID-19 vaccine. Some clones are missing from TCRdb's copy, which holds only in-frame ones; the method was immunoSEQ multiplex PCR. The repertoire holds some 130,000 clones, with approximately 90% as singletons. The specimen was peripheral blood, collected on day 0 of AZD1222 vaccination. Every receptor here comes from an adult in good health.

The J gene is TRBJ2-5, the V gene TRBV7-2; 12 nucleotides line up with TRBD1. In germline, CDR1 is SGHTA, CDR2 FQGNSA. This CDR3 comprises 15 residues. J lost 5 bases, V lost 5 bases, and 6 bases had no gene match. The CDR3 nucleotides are TGTGCCAGCAGCGGAGGGACAGGGGGCTGGGAGACCCAGTACTTC. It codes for CASSGGTGGWETQYF. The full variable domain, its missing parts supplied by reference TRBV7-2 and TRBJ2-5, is GAGVSQSPSNKVTEKGKDVELRCDPISGHTALYWYRQSLGQGLEFLIYFQGNSAPDKSGLPSDRFSAERTGGSVSTLTIQRTQQEDSAVYLCASSGGTGGWETQYFGPGTRLLVL.

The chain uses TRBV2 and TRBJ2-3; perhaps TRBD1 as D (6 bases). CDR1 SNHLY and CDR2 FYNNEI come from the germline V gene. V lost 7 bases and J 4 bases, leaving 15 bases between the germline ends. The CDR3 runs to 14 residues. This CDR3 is CASTGDTIADTQYF. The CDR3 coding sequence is TGTGCCAGCACCGGGGACACAATCGCAGATACGCAGTATTTT.

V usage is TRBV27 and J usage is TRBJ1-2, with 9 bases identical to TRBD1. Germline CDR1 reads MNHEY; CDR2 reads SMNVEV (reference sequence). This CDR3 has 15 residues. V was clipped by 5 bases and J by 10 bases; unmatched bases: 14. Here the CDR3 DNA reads TGTGCCAGCAGTCTAACCCCGGGACAGGGAGGTCCCTACACCTTC. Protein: CASSLTPGQGGPYTF.

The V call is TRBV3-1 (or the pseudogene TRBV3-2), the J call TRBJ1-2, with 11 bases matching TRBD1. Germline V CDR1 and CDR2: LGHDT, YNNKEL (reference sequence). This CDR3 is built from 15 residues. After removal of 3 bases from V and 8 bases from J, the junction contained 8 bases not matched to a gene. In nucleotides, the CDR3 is TGTGCCAGCAGCCATTCGGACAGGGGGCAAGGAGGCTACACCTTC. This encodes CASSHSDRGQGGYTF.

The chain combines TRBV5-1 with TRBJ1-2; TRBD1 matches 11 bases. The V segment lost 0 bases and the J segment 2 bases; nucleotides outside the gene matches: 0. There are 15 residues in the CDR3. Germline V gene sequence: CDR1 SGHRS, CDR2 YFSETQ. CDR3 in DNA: TGCGCCAGCAGCTTGGGGACAGGGGGCAACTATGGCTACACCTTC. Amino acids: CASSLGTGGNYGYTF.

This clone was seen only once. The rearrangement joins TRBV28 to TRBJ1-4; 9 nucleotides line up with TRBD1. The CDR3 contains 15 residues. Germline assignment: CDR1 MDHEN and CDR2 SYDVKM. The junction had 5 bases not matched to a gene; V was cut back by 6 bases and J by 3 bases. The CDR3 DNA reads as TGTGCCAGCAGCCGGGGACAGGGTTCTAATGAAAAACTGTTTTTT. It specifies CASSRGQGSNEKLFF.

CDR3 in DNA: TGTGCCAGCAGCTTGCCTGGGGTAGCCTACAATGAGCAGTTCTTC. Residues: CASSLPGVAYNEQFF. The rearrangement links TRBV5-4 to TRBJ2-1; D gene unclear. Trimming took 1 base from V and 2 from J, leaving 10 bases between them. CDR3 size: 15 residues. Germline values: CDR1 SGHNT, CDR2 YYREEE (reference sequence).

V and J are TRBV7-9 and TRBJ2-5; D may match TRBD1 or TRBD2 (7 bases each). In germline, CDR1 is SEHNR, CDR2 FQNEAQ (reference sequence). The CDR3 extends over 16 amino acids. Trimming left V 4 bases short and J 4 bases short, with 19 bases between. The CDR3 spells CASSSAGEGARETQYF. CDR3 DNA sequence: TGTGCCAGCAGCTCCGCGGGGGAGGGGGCTAGAGAGACCCAGTACTTC.

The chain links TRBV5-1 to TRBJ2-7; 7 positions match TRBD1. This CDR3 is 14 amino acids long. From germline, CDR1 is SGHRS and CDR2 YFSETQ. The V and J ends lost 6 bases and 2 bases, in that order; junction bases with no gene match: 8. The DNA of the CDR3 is TGCGCCAGCACCGCCAGACAGGGCCCCTACGAGCAGTACTTC. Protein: CASTARQGPYEQYF.

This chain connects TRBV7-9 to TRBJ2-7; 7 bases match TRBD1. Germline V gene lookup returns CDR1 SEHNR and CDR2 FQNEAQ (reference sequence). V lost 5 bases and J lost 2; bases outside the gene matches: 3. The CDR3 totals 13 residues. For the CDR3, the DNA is TGTGCCAGCAGCCGGGACAGTCCCTACGAGCAGTACTTC. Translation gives CASSRDSPYEQYF.

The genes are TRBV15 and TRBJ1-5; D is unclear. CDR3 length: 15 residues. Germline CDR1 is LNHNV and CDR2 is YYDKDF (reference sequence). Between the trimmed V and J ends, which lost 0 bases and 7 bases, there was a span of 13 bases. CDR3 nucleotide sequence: TGTGCCACCAGCAGAGAATTGGGTCAAGGACAGCCCCAGCATTTT. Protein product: CATSRELGQGQPQHF.

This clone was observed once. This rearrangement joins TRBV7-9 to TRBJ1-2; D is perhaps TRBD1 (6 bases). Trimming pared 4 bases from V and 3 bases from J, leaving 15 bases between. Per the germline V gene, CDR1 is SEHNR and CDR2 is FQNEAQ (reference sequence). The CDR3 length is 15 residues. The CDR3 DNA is TGTGCCAGCAGCTCCTCGGGGGCAGGGGACTATGGCTACACCTTC. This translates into CASSSSGAGDYGYTF.

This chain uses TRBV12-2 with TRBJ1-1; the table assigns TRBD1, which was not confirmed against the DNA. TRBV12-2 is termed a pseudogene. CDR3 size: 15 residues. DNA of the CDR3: TGTGCAAGTCGCTCCAGGGGGGACGGTAACACTGAAGCTTTCTTT. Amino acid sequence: CASRSRGDGNTEAFF.

The CDR3 DNA reads as TGTGCCAGCAGCCTACCCACGACAGGAGCGAATTCACCCCTCCACTTT. It yields the protein CASSLPTTGANSPLHF. The rearrangement links TRBV7-9 to TRBJ1-6, with TRBD1 as a possible D gene (6 bases). The germline gives CDR1 SEHNR, CDR2 FQNEAQ (reference sequence). V was pared by 5 bases and J by 7 bases, with 18 bases between. The CDR3 is made up of 16 amino acids.

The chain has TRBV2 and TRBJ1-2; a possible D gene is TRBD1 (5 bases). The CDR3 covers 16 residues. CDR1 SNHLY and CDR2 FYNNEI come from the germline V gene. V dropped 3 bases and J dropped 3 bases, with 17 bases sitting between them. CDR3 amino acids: CASSETTPGPYYGYTF. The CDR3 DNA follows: TGTGCCAGCAGTGAGACGACACCGGGGCCCTACTATGGCTACACCTTC.

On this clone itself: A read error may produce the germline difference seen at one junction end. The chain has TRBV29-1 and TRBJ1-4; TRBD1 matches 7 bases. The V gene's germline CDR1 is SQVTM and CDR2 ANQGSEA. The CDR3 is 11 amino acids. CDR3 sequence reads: CSVEDQRDRLF. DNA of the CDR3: TGCAGCGTTGAAGATCAAAGGGACAGACTTTTT.

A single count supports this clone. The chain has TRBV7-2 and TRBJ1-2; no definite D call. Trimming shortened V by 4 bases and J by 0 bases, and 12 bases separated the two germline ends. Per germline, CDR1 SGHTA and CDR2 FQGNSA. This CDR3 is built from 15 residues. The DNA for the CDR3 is TGTGCCAGCAGCTCAGCACAGAGAGCTAACTATGGCTACACCTTC. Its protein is CASSSAQRANYGYTF. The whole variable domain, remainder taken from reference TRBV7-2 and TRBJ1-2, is GAGVSQSPSNKVTEKGKDVELRCDPISGHTALYWYRQSLGQGLEFLIYFQGNSAPDKSGLPSDRFSAERTGGSVSTLTIQRTQQEDSAVYLCASSSAQRANYGYTFGSGTRLTVV.

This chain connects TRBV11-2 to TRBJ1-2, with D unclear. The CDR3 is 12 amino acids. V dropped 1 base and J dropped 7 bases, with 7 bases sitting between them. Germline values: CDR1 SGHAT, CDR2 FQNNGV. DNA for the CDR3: TGTGCCAGCAGCTTAGTTGTCCGTGGCTACACCTTC. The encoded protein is CASSLVVRGYTF.

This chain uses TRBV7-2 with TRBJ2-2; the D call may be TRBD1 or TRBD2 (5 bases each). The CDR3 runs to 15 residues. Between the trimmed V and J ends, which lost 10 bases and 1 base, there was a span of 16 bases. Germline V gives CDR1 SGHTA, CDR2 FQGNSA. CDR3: CAIRGWGLNTGELFF. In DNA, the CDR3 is TGTGCCATCCGGGGATGGGGGTTGAACACCGGGGAGCTGTTTTTT.

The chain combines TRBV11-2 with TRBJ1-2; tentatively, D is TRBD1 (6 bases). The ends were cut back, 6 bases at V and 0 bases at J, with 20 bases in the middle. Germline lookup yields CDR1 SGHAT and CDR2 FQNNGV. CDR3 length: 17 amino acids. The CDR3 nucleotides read TGTGCCAGCAGGAAGACAGGCCCTACACTCTCTAACTATGGCTACACCTTC. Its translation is CASRKTGPTLSNYGYTF.

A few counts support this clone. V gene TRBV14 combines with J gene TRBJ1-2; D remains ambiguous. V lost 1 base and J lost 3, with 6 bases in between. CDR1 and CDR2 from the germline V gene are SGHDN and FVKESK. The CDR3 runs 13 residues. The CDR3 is CASSQVGHYGYTF. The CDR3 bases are TGTGCCAGCAGCCAAGTTGGTCACTATGGCTACACCTTC.

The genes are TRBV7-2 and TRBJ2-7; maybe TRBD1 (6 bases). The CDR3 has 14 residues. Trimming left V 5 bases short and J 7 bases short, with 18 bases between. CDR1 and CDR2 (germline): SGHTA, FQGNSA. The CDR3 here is CASSPFRSQGEQYF. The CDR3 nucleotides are TGTGCCAGCAGCCCCTTTCGGTCCCAGGGGGAGCAGTACTTC. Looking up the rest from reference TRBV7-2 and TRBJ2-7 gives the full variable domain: GAGVSQSPSNKVTEKGKDVELRCDPISGHTALYWYRQSLGQGLEFLIYFQGNSAPDKSGLPSDRFSAERTGGSVSTLTIQRTQQEDSAVYLCASSPFRSQGEQYFGPGTRLTVT.

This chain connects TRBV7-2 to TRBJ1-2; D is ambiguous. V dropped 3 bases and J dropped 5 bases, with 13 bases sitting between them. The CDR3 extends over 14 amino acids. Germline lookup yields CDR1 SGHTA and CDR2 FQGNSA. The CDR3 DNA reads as TGTGCCAGCAGCTTTTTCGGGAGTGCTTATGGCTACACCTTC. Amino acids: CASSFFGSAYGYTF.

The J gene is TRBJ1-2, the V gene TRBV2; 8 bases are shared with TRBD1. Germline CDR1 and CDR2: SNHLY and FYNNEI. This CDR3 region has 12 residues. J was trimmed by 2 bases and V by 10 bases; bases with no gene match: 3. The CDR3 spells CATDRANYGYTF. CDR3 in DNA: TGTGCCACGGACAGGGCCAACTATGGCTACACCTTC.

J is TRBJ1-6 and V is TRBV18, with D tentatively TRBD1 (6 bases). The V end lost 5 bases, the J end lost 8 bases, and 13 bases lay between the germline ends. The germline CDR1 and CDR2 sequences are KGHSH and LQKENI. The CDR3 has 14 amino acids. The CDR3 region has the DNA TGTGCCAGCTCAAGGACAGAGTCCTATTCACCCCTCCACTTT. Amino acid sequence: CASSRTESYSPLHF.

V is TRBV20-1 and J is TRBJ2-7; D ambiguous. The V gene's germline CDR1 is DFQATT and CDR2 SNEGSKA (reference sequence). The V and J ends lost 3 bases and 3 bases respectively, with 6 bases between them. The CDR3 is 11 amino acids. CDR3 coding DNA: TGCAGTGCTAGCCTGGACTACGAGCAGTACTTC. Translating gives CSASLDYEQYF.

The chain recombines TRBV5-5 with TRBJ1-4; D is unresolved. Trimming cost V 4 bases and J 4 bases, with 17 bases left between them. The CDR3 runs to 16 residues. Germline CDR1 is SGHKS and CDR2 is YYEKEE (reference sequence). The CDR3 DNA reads TGTGCCAGCAGCCCCCGTGAGGGTCAGTTTAATGAAAAACTGTTTTTT. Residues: CASSPREGQFNEKLFF.

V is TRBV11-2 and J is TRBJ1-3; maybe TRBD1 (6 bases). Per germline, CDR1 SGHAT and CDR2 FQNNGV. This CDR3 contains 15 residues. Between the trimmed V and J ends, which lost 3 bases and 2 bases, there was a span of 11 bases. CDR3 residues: CASSFTGTPGNTIYF. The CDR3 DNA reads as TGTGCCAGCAGCTTTACAGGGACCCCTGGAAACACCATATATTTT.

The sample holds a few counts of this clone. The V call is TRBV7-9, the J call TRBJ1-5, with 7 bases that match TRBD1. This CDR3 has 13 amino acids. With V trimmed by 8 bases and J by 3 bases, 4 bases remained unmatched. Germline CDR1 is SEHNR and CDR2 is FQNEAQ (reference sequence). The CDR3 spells CASGRGTNQPQHF. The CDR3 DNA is TGTGCCAGCGGCAGGGGGACCAATCAGCCCCAGCATTTT.